Each of the 21 T cell receptor beta chains below was sequenced from the same sample in a study of shared clonotypes between healthy human individuals. Generated by immunoSEQ multiplex PCR, the TCRdb table keeps only in-frame clones and is missing some. The table records some 480,000 clones, 70% to 80% of them present only once. Sequencing was carried out using PBMCs. The receptor set was obtained from a woman in her 40s in good health. Some clones in this sample may be carry-over from other donors' samples.

The J gene is TRBJ1-2, the V gene TRBV6-5, with 10 positions matching TRBD1. The V gene's germline CDR1 is MNHEY and CDR2 SVGAGI. J gave up 8 bases and V 0 bases, and 3 bases lay outside the gene matches. This CDR3 region has 14 residues. CDR3 nucleotides: TGTGCCAGCAGTTACTCTGGACAGGGGGTAGGCTACACCTTC. It encodes CASSYSGQGVGYTF.

This clone was counted only a few times. In the same sample, other DNA sequences code for this CDR3. The V and J genes are TRBV11-3 and TRBJ2-3; no reliable D call. Germline CDR1 and CDR2: SGHNT and YENEEA. The CDR3 is 11 amino acids. The V and J ends lost 4 bases and 6 bases respectively, with 5 bases between them. The CDR3 nucleotides read TGTGCCAGCAGCTCGGGCGATACGCAGTATTTT. Its translation: CASSSGDTQYF.

A note on this clone: The junction departs from the called germline gene at one end, perhaps through a read error. The J gene is TRBJ2-5, the V gene TRBV7-2; unclear D gene. This CDR3 has 13 amino acids. Germline V gives CDR1 SGHTA, CDR2 FQGNSA. The CDR3 sequence is CASSRKYQETQYF. The CDR3 DNA reads TGTGCCAGCAGCCGGAAGTACCAGGAGACCCAGTACTTC.

This clone was seen repeatedly, ten times or more. V usage is TRBV18 and J usage is TRBJ2-1, with a possible D match to TRBD2 (6 bases). CDR3 size: 14 residues. Trimming pared 4 bases from V and 5 bases from J, leaving 12 bases between. Germline values: CDR1 KGHSH, CDR2 LQKENI. For the CDR3, the DNA is TGTGCCAGCTCACAGAGCGGGTTTGACAATGAGCAGTTCTTC. It is translated as CASSQSGFDNEQFF.

This chain connects TRBV7-9 to TRBJ2-1, with D uncertain. Germline V gene sequence: CDR1 SEHNR, CDR2 FQNEAQ (reference sequence). This CDR3 region has 11 residues. V lost 1 base and J lost 8, with 3 bases in between. CDR3 bases: TGTGCCAGCAGCTTAGTCGATGAGCAGTTCTTC. It translates to CASSLVDEQFF.

This chain links TRBV27 with TRBJ1-3; TRBD1 agrees at 7 bases. This CDR3 spans 17 amino acids. From germline, CDR1 is MNHEY and CDR2 SMNVEV (reference sequence). The V gene end was trimmed by 5 bases and the J gene end by 0 bases; junction bases not matched to a gene: 10. The CDR3 loop reads CASSPSGTVISGNTIYF. Written as DNA, the CDR3 is TGTGCCAGCAGTCCATCCGGGACAGTGATCTCTGGAAACACCATATATTTT.

The rearrangement links TRBV6-1 to TRBJ1-4, with TRBD1 matching 7 bases. The trim removed 6 bases at V and 8 bases at J, leaving 9 bases unmatched. Germline V CDR1 and CDR2: MNHNS, SASEGT. This CDR3 spans 14 amino acids. The CDR3 protein is CASRQGPPGEKLFF. The CDR3 DNA is TGTGCCAGCAGACAGGGGCCCCCGGGAGAAAAACTGTTTTTT.

This clone has a single count. V is TRBV10-2 and J is TRBJ2-2, with D maybe TRBD1 (5 bases). The CDR3 has 14 residues. Trimming pared 8 bases from V and 5 bases from J, leaving 15 bases between. Germline assignment: CDR1 WSHSY and CDR2 SAAADI. CDR3 in amino acids: CASGVRGDTGELFF. CDR3 DNA: TGCGCCAGCGGGGTAAGGGGCGATACCGGGGAGCTGTTTTTT.

This clone appeared a few times. A much larger clone differs by one base, so this may be a read error. The V gene is TRBV5-6, the J gene TRBJ2-6; TRBD2 is a possible D gene (6 bases). CDR3 size: 15 residues. Per germline, CDR1 SGHDT and CDR2 YYEEEE. DNA of the CDR3: TGTGCCAGCAGCTGGGGGGTCTCTGGGGCCAACGTCCTGGCTTTC. Encoded protein: CASSWGVSGANVLAF.

Turning to this clone: Additional DNA sequences in this sample encode the identical CDR3. V gene TRBV11-2 combines with J gene TRBJ2-7; D is ambiguous. V was pared by 1 base and J by 3 bases, with 4 bases between. This CDR3 contains 12 residues. Per germline, CDR1 SGHAT and CDR2 FQNNGV. CDR3 DNA sequence: TGTGCCAGCAGCTTAGTGGGCTACGAGCAGTACTTC. The encoded protein is CASSLVGYEQYF.

This clone was observed a few times. The CDR3 spells CAIRASGSNNEQFF. The DNA of the CDR3 is TGTGCCATCAGGGCTAGCGGGAGTAATAATGAGCAGTTCTTC. V usage is TRBV10-3 and J usage is TRBJ2-1; 10 bases align to TRBD2. The CDR3 has 14 residues. The germline CDR1 and CDR2 sequences are ENHRY and SYGVKD. V lost 6 bases to trimming and J lost 7 bases; unmatched junction nucleotides: 6.

The CDR3 DNA is TGCGCCAGCAGCCAAGAAGAGGCTGGGGGGGCCCAGTACTTC. Translated: CASSQEEAGGAQYF. The chain is built from TRBV4-3 and TRBJ2-5, with 7 bases aligning to TRBD2. With V trimmed by 0 bases and J by 9 bases, 7 bases remained unmatched. Germline V lookup: CDR1 LGHNA, CDR2 YSLEER. There are 14 residues in the CDR3.

The genes are TRBV7-2 and TRBJ1-3; D not resolved. The V gene lost 1 base and the J gene lost 0 bases, with 10 bases spanning the gap. The CDR3 has 16 amino acids. Germline V lookup: CDR1 SGHTA, CDR2 FQGNSA. The CDR3 sequence is CASSLVAASSGNTIYF. CDR3 sequence (DNA): TGTGCCAGCAGCTTAGTCGCAGCCTCCTCTGGAAACACCATATATTTT.

The gene calls are TRBV7-9 and TRBJ2-2; 12 bases fit TRBD2. Germline CDR1 is SEHNR and CDR2 is FQNEAQ (reference sequence). This CDR3 contains 17 residues. The V gene end was trimmed by 5 bases and the J gene end by 1 base; junction bases not matched to a gene: 5. CDR3 protein: CASSPGLAGMNTGELFF. The CDR3 coding sequence is TGTGCCAGCAGCCCTGGACTAGCGGGAATGAACACCGGGGAGCTGTTTTTT.

Remarks on this clone: Other DNA sequences in this specimen translate into the identical CDR3. The rearrangement uses TRBV29-1 and TRBJ1-4; D uncertain. V dropped 7 bases and J dropped 3 bases, with 12 bases sitting between them. Per germline, CDR1 SQVTM and CDR2 ANQGSEA. There are 13 residues in the CDR3. The CDR3 protein is CSACLDPNEKLFF. For the CDR3, the DNA is TGCAGCGCCTGTTTGGACCCTAATGAAAAACTGTTTTTT.

V is TRBV7-9 and J is TRBJ2-1; D might be TRBD1 (5 bases). The length of the CDR3 is 16 residues. Germline V gives CDR1 SEHNR, CDR2 FQNEAQ (reference sequence). Trimming cost V 4 bases and J 8 bases, with 21 bases left between them. DNA for the CDR3: TGTGCCAGCAGCTCGATGCAGAGGACATCTAGGGATGAGCAGTTCTTC. It is translated as CASSSMQRTSRDEQFF.

This clone has a single count. The chain combines TRBV5-1 with TRBJ1-1; unclear D gene. CDR1 and CDR2 (germline): SGHRS, YFSETQ. The V end lost 4 bases, the J end lost 1 base, and 11 bases lay between the germline ends. This CDR3 has 14 amino acids. This CDR3 is CASSNKDQNTEAFF. CDR3 nucleotides: TGCGCCAGCAGCAACAAGGACCAGAACACTGAAGCTTTCTTT.

This CDR3 reads CASSVREQGPNTGELFF. The CDR3 DNA reads TGTGCCAGCAGCGTACGCGAACAGGGACCGAACACCGGGGAGCTGTTTTTT. The chain recombines TRBV9 with TRBJ2-2; D is perhaps TRBD1 (6 bases). The CDR3 consists of 17 residues. Trimming cost V 1 base and J 0 bases, with 13 bases left between them. Germline CDR1 SGDLS, CDR2 YYNGEE.

The V call is TRBV5-4, the J call TRBJ2-5, with 14 bases lining up with TRBD2. CDR1 and CDR2 from the germline V gene are SGHNT and YYREEE (reference sequence). V was pared by 3 bases and J by 5 bases, with 9 bases of the junction left unmatched. This CDR3 region has 17 residues. As DNA, the CDR3 is TGTGCCAGCAGCTCGGGACTAGCGGGAGAAGGTGGGGAGACCCAGTACTTC. It translates to CASSSGLAGEGGETQYF. The variable domain in full, with the rest retrieved from reference TRBV5-4 and TRBJ2-5, is ETGVTQSPTHLIKTRGQQVTLRCSSQSGHNTVSWYQQALGQGPQFIFQYYREEENGRGNFPPRFSGLQFPNYSSELNVNALELDDSALYLCASSSGLAGEGGETQYFGPGTRLLVL.

CDR3 amino acids: CASSYSGSAYNEQFF. CDR3 DNA sequence: TGTGCCAGCAGTTACTCCGGCTCAGCCTACAATGAGCAGTTCTTC. This chain links TRBV6-5 with TRBJ2-1; no clear D gene. There are 15 residues in the CDR3. Trimming shortened V by 0 bases and J by 2 bases, and 8 bases separated the two germline ends. Germline values: CDR1 MNHEY, CDR2 SVGAGI.

The chain couples TRBV4-1 to TRBJ1-4, with 10 bases that match TRBD1. The V and J ends lost 0 bases and 8 bases, in that order; junction bases with no gene match: 6. The CDR3 extends over 16 amino acids. Germline V gene data show CDR1 as MGHRA and CDR2 as YSYEKL. Written as DNA, the CDR3 is TGCGCCAGCAGCCAAGATCTTGGGACAGGGGCCGAAAAACTGTTTTTT. This sequence encodes CASSQDLGTGAEKLFF.